These T cell receptor beta chains were read from a single sample in a study of T-cell reconstitution after alpha-beta-depleted transplantation in children. MiXCR, run by TCRdb on the PCR reads, gives a single entry per CDR3 protein. The sample comprises roughly 280,000 distinct CDR3 sequences, around a tenth of which are singletons, and 20% to 25% rests with the top ten. This specimen consisted of peripheral blood, obtained 180 days after TCRalphabeta/CD19-depleted stem cell transplant. The receptor source for this set is a male patient between 2 and 15 years old who had a stem cell transplant for chronic granulomatous disease, so the T cells may come from the graft donor. Each CDR3 is given with its conserved first and last residue. A D gene is named only where the DNA matches it firmly. Rows may omit the clone size; those that give it use once, few, many or a size class.

j_call clone_size v_call d_call cdr3_aa cdr3_nt
TRBJ2-5 many TRBV5-1 TRBD1 CASSTRTGSKETQYF TGCGCCAGCAGCACCAGGACAGGGAGCAAAGAGACCCAGTACTTC
TRBJ1-2 NA TRBV7-9 TRBD1 CASSKDRGLIYGYPF TGTGCCAGCAGCAAAGACAGGGGGCTAATCTATGGCTACCCCTTC
TRBJ2-3 many TRBV20-1 TRBD2 CSAEASGGARDTQYF TGCAGTGCAGAAGCTAGCGGGGGGGCCAGGGATACGCAGTATTTT
TRBJ2-1 many TRBV6-5 TRBD2 CASSYATLAGWGEQFF TGTGCCAGCAGTTACGCCACACTAGCGGGGTGGGGTGAGCAGTTCTTC
TRBJ2-2 many TRBV6-1 NA CASSNTYRETGELFF TGTGCCAGCAGCAACACCTACAGGGAAACCGGGGAGCTGTTTTTT
TRBJ1-1 many TRBV29-1 NA CSVSTEEAFF TGCAGCGTTTCTACAGAGGAAGCTTTCTTT
TRBJ2-4 NA TRBV5-4 NA CASSLGHGNIQYF TGTGCCAGCAGCTTGGGACATGGGAACATTCAGTACTTC
TRBJ1-1 many TRBV29-1 NA CSVEEVEIEAFF TGCAGCGTTGAAGAGGTGGAGATTGAAGCTTTCTTT
TRBJ2-3 many TRBV9 NA CASSLRQAGDTQYF TGTGCCAGCAGCTTGAGACAAGCCGGAGATACGCAGTATTTT
TRBJ1-1 many TRBV7-3 NA CASSLGHMTEAFF TGTGCCAGCAGCTTAGGGCATATGACTGAAGCTTTCTTT
TRBJ2-7 many TRBV20-1 TRBD1 CSATGTGVYEQYF TGCAGTGCTACCGGGACAGGGGTCTACGAGCAGTACTTC
TRBJ2-1 many TRBV5-1 NA CASSFGSGNYNEQFF TGCGCCAGCAGCTTCGGGTCGGGAAACTACAATGAGCAGTTCTTC
TRBJ2-2 many TRBV19 NA CASSTPTALANTGELFF TGTGCCAGTAGTACCCCGACGGCCCTTGCGAACACCGGGGAGCTGTTTTTT
TRBJ2-2 NA TRBV30 TRBD1 CAWSRQGHTGELFF TGTGCCTGGAGTAGACAGGGGCACACCGGGGAGCTGTTTTTT
TRBJ2-2 many TRBV15 TRBD2 CATSLIAGGLTGELFF TGTGCCACCAGCCTTATAGCGGGAGGGTTGACGGGGGAGCTGTTTTTT
TRBJ1-5 many TRBV20-1 NA CSASGIQNQPQHF TGCAGTGCGTCCGGGATACAGAATCAGCCCCAGCATTTT
TRBJ2-1 many TRBV15 TRBD2 CATSRATSGPYNEQFF TGTGCCACCAGCAGAGCGACTAGCGGGCCGTACAATGAGCAGTTCTTC
TRBJ1-5 many TRBV28 NA CASSFGISQVGNQPQHF TGTGCCAGCAGTTTCGGTATAAGTCAAGTGGGCAATCAGCCCCAGCATTTT
TRBJ2-6 many TRBV4-1 NA CASSQLNSGANVLTF TGCGCCAGCAGCCAATTGAACTCTGGGGCCAACGTCCTGACTTTC
TRBJ2-7 few TRBV28 TRBD2 CASSLISGGPVEQYF TGTGCCAGCAGTTTAATTTCGGGAGGGCCGGTCGAGCAGTACTTC
TRBJ1-3 NA TRBV20-1 NA CSAREAGSGNTIYF TGCAGTGCTAGAGAAGCGGGCTCTGGAAACACCATATATTTT
TRBJ1-4 many TRBV20-1 NA CSASPGNEKLFF TGCAGTGCTAGCCCAGGAAATGAAAAACTGTTTTTT
TRBJ2-7 many TRBV20-1 TRBD1 CSAPGQGNFYEQYF TGCAGTGCTCCGGGACAGGGGAATTTCTACGAGCAGTACTTC
TRBJ1-2 many TRBV12-3/TRBV12-4 NA CASAEGHSYGYTF TGTGCCAGCGCTGAGGGGCATTCCTATGGCTACACCTTC
TRBJ1-6 many TRBV6-1 NA CASTAGTDYNSPLHF TGTGCCAGCACGGCGGGGACGGATTATAATTCACCCCTCCACTTT
TRBJ2-7 many TRBV29-1 NA CSVAGVRGDEQYF TGCAGCGTTGCAGGGGTCAGAGGGGACGAGCAGTACTTC
TRBJ2-2 NA TRBV20-1 NA CSARGSGHPNTGELFF TGCAGTGCTAGAGGCTCGGGACATCCGAACACCGGGGAGCTGTTTTTT
TRBJ2-1 many TRBV6-6 NA CASSYSILQGNEQFF TGTGCCAGCAGTTACTCGATACTTCAGGGAAATGAGCAGTTCTTC
TRBJ2-7 many TRBV27 NA CASSPLRVGTYYEQYF TGTGCCAGCAGCCCATTACGAGTCGGGACATACTACGAGCAGTACTTC
TRBJ2-4 many TRBV6-2/TRBV6-3 NA CASSSDVNIQYF TGTGCCAGCAGTTCGGACGTAAACATTCAGTACTTC
TRBJ2-7 many TRBV18 TRBD2 CASSPSGLTSEQYF TGTGCCAGCTCACCTAGCGGGTTGACGAGCGAGCAGTACTTC
TRBJ1-2 many TRBV6-5 NA CASSYSGPTTGYTF TGTGCCAGCAGTTACTCAGGGCCGACGACGGGCTACACCTTC
TRBJ2-1 many TRBV5-1 NA CASSLNTGIYNEQFF TGCGCCAGCAGCTTGAATACAGGTATATACAATGAGCAGTTCTTC
TRBJ2-2 many TRBV29-1 TRBD2 CIGGGNTGELFF TGCATTGGCGGGGGAAACACCGGGGAGCTGTTTTTT
TRBJ2-1 many TRBV5-1 TRBD1 CASTRGTGNDEQFF TGCGCCAGCACCCGAGGGACAGGGAACGATGAGCAGTTCTTC
TRBJ2-1 many TRBV6-5 TRBD2 CASSSREGGDEQFF TGTGCCAGCAGTTCCCGGGAGGGCGGGGATGAGCAGTTCTTC
TRBJ1-1 many TRBV7-8 NA CASSPKYDRPNTEAFF TGTGCCAGCAGCCCAAAATATGACAGGCCGAACACTGAAGCTTTCTTT
TRBJ2-3 many TRBV5-1 NA CASSLGGGKTDTQYF TGCGCCAGCAGCTTGGGAGGTGGGAAGACAGATACGCAGTATTTT
TRBJ2-7 NA TRBV20-1 TRBD1 CIGEQTGVSYEQYF TGCATCGGGGAACAGACAGGGGTCTCCTACGAGCAGTACTTC
TRBJ2-1 many TRBV4-3 NA CASSQQFYNEQFF TGCGCCAGCAGCCAACAGTTCTACAATGAGCAGTTCTTC
TRBJ2-1 many TRBV20-1 NA CSARGLPREQFF TGCAGTGCTAGGGGGCTGCCTCGTGAGCAGTTCTTC
TRBJ2-3 many TRBV7-7 NA CASSLGPLGAPTDTQYF TGTGCTAGCAGCTTAGGGCCGTTGGGGGCCCCCACAGATACGCAGTATTTT
TRBJ2-7 many TRBV20-1 NA CSARQTSQSYEQYF TGCAGTGCTAGACAGACTTCACAGTCCTACGAGCAGTACTTC
TRBJ2-1 many TRBV5-1 NA CASSQGSRVAQQFF TGCGCCAGCAGCCAAGGGAGCAGGGTTGCGCAGCAGTTCTTC
TRBJ1-2 many TRBV7-8 NA CASSPPGRRGYTF TGTGCCAGCAGCCCCCCAGGAAGGAGGGGCTACACCTTC
TRBJ1-4 many TRBV3-1 NA CASSPGDEKLFF TGTGCCAGCAGTCCGGGGGATGAAAAACTGTTTTTT
TRBJ2-7 NA TRBV12-3/TRBV12-4 NA CASNITYEQYF TGTGCCAGCAATATCACCTACGAGCAGTACTTC
TRBJ2-3 many TRBV12-3/TRBV12-4 TRBD2 CASSSRAGVSTDTQYF TGTGCCAGCAGTTCCCGGGCGGGGGTTAGCACAGATACGCAGTATTTT
TRBJ1-2 many TRBV9 NA CASSVRPNYGYTF TGTGCCAGCAGCGTGAGACCAAACTATGGCTACACCTTC
TRBJ2-7 many TRBV5-1 TRBD2 CASNALAGGSNEQYF TGCGCCAGCAACGCCCTAGCGGGAGGGAGCAACGAGCAGTACTTC
TRBJ2-6 many TRBV2 NA CASRDPGTDYSGANVLTF TGTGCCAGCAGGGATCCCGGGACCGACTACTCTGGGGCCAACGTCCTGACTTTC
TRBJ2-2 many TRBV12-3/TRBV12-4 TRBD1 CASTITGVDGELFF TGTGCCAGCACCATAACAGGGGTGGACGGGGAGCTGTTTTTT
TRBJ2-1 many TRBV29-1 TRBD2 CSVVTRLARNEQFF TGCAGCGTCGTCACCCGACTAGCACGCAATGAGCAGTTCTTC
TRBJ2-1 many TRBV12-3/TRBV12-4 NA CASSPLASLYNEQFF TGTGCCAGCAGCCCCCTAGCGTCACTATACAATGAGCAGTTCTTC